This T cell receptor beta chain was profiled in a study of shared clonotypes between healthy human individuals. Study context: CD4 naive and memory got three plates each, CD8 naive two, CD8 memory one.

Profiled with immunoSEQ multiplex PCR; TCRdb holds only in-frame clones, not every one. Found here are about 2 million clones, 95% of them singletons; the top ten hold 0.1% to 0.15%. The authors divided CD4+ cells into CD45RA+ naive and CD45RA-negative memory subsets. Sequencing used naive CD4+ T cells sorted from blood. Stated subset: CD45RA+ positively selected. The sequence derives from a man between 18 and 35 years old in good health.

The CDR3 nucleotides read TGTGCCAGCAGGACAGGGGACCCTTACGGCTACACCTTC. Protein product: CASRTGDPYGYTF. This chain connects TRBV28 to TRBJ1-2; 8 nucleotides align to TRBD1. Germline V lookup: CDR1 MDHEN, CDR2 SYDVKM. J lost 8 bases, V lost 6 bases, and 8 bases had no gene match. The CDR3 is 13 amino acids.